This T cell receptor (beta chain) was found in a study of cytomegalovirus exposure and HLA in healthy donors (dated by TCRdb to the late 2010s). For the wider study: According to a later analysis, one platform produced both the roughly 110 validation repertoires and the 670 or so repertoires of the first cohort. Besides the first cohort of 500 to 700 subjects, a separate validation cohort made up of 120 different subjects was used. The aim of the study was to test whether cataloging public T cell receptors could identify signatures of past pathogen exposure. High-throughput TCR immunosequencing, statistical association of individual TCRs with disease status, and machine learning were combined to predict cytomegalovirus infection status.

The CDR3, from cysteine to phenylalanine, totals 14 residues. Of the read, only the CDR3 DNA is kept; its 42 bases are in frame from base 1. From V the trimming removes 9 bases and from J it removes 3 bases, while the gene matches leave 7 bases of the junction unaccounted for. The germline V gene specifies MGHDK as CDR1 and SYGVNS as CDR2. Donors formed part of the validation cohort, which comprised 120 subjects and was distinct from the first cohort of 666 subjects. The method behind the library was the immunoSEQ multiplex PCR assay. The paper's data handling went like this. A statistical classification framework was built to diagnose cytomegalovirus status from the catalog of TCR beta chain sequences. As stored in TCRdb, this immuneACCESS dataset retains in-frame rearrangements with V and J assigned. A fraction of the clones does not appear; measured against another copy, unresolved V genes explain less than half of the discrepancy, and the remainder lacks a known reason. The V and J calls and clone size were taken over from that table, and D and trimming were inferred from the DNA. This sample holds 200,000 to 250,000 clones; over 80% were observed only once. The ten largest make up around 15% of the sample.

In the case of this clone: The antigen this receptor binds is unknown. No base-level quality is on record; no much larger clone is a single base apart.

The investigation overall reported the following: Of the cluster scores, about 94% were above 0 in a later analysis, which found that TCRs clustered in the first cohort also tended to co-occur in the approximately 130 validation repertoires. Three of the identified cytomegalovirus-associated TCR beta chains were confirmed in vitro to be specific for cytomegalovirus antigens. The study listed over 150 TCR beta chains as associated with cytomegalovirus. The authors suggested that the approach could potentially be extended to other disease states and immunological phenotypes. In both the original and validation cohorts, the classifier was reported to diagnose cytomegalovirus status with high specificity and sensitivity. The validation cohort had no HLA typing available for a later analysis, so co-occurrence within that cohort was assessed over all 120 or so repertoires. Most TCR sequences were observed very rarely across donors, whereas some public TCRs were present in many individuals.

Sequencing was done on a sample of PBMCs. The sequence came from a woman in her twenties or thirties in good health and CMV-seropositive. The chain joins TRBV25-1 to TRBJ2-7, and 11 junction bases match TRBD2. The nucleotides are TGTGCCAGGAAAATTAGCGGGAGGGACTACGAGCAGTACTTC. The resulting protein is CARKISGRDYEQYF.